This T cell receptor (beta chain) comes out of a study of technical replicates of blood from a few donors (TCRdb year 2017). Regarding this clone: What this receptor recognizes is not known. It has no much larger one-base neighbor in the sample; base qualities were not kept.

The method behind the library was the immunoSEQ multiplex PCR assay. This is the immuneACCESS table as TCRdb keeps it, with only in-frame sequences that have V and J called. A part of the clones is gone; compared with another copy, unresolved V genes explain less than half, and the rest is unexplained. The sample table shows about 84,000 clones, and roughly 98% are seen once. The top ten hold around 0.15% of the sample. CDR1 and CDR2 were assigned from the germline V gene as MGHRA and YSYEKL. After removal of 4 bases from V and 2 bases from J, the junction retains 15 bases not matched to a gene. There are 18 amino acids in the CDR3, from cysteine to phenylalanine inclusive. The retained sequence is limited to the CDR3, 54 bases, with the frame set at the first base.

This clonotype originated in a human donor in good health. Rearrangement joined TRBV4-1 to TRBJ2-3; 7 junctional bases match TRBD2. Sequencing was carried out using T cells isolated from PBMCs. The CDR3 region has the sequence CASSPEKLAFTHTDTQYF. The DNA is TGCGCCAGCAGCCCTGAAAAACTAGCGTTTACACACACAGATACGCAGTATTTT.